These T cell receptor beta chains were read from a single sample in a study of Graves' ophthalmopathy and Graves' hyperthyroidism. TCRdb re-called the multiplex PCR reads through MiXCR, storing one row per CDR3 protein. This sample has approximately 1.2 million distinct CDR3 sequences, with 36% found just once. Sequences were obtained from peripheral blood or thyroid tissue (not recorded which). The receptors derive from an adult man with Graves' hyperthyroidism. Both conserved end residues are trimmed from each CDR3.

length: 13
J: TRBJ1-4
V: TRBV6-2/TRBV6-3
CDR3: ASSYSTVANEKLF

length: 14
J: TRBJ2-7
V: TRBV5-1
CDR3: ASSSAPGHSSYEQY

length: 13
J: TRBJ1-5
V: TRBV27
CDR3: ASREDWMTNQPQH

length: 13
J: TRBJ1-4
V: TRBV4-3
CDR3: ASSQIAATNEKLF

length: 11
J: TRBJ1-1
V: TRBV15
CDR3: ATSRGWNTEAF

length: 12
J: TRBJ2-7
V: TRBV7-8
CDR3: ASSLRQVIYEQY

length: 14
J: TRBJ1-4
V: TRBV28
CDR3: ASCLGTGATNEKLF

length: 14
J: TRBJ2-2
V: TRBV7-3
CDR3: ASSLSSGAGTGELF

length: 11
J: TRBJ1-2
V: TRBV10-3
CDR3: AITSGGSYGYT

length: 15
J: TRBJ2-5
V: TRBV19
CDR3: ASSPLGPGQPQETQY

length: 10
J: TRBJ2-7
V: TRBV11-2
CDR3: ASSLDRVGQY

length: 11
J: TRBJ2-7
V: TRBV10-2
CDR3: ASSWDGTYEQY

length: 11
J: TRBJ1-5
V: TRBV19
CDR3: ATTTGVTQPQH

length: 12
J: TRBJ2-7
V: TRBV12-3/TRBV12-4
CDR3: ASSFGGTFYEQY

length: 10
J: TRBJ1-1
V: TRBV19
CDR3: ASSIRRDEAF

length: 9
J: TRBJ1-1
V: TRBV29-1
CDR3: SVQGYTEAF

length: 13
J: TRBJ1-1
V: TRBV10-1
CDR3: ASSAGTGGNTEAF

length: 11
J: TRBJ2-7
V: TRBV6-5
CDR3: ASSGTSDYEQY

length: 14
J: TRBJ1-2
V: TRBV4-3
CDR3: ASSQGRGGAGYGYT

length: 10
J: TRBJ2-7
V: TRBV10-3
CDR3: AISDGAYEQY

length: 12
J: TRBJ2-2
V: TRBV2
CDR3: ASSDTENTGELF

length: 15
J: TRBJ1-3
V: TRBV9
CDR3: ASSKVGQQSSGNTIY

length: 14
J: TRBJ1-6
V: TRBV6-6
CDR3: ASSYPDLEGISPLH

length: 12
J: TRBJ2-7
V: TRBV19
CDR3: ASSTAGAGSEQY

length: 10
J: TRBJ2-2
V: TRBV15
CDR3: ATSRQDGELF

length: 10
J: TRBJ2-7
V: TRBV25-1
CDR3: ASYGQAYEQY

length: 11
J: TRBJ1-1
V: TRBV5-1
CDR3: ASSSMGRTEAF

length: 11
J: TRBJ1-6
V: TRBV5-1
CDR3: ASSFDDNSPLH

length: 11
J: TRBJ2-5
V: TRBV2
CDR3: ASSDDSQETQY

length: 16
J: TRBJ2-7
V: TRBV7-2
CDR3: ASSPARPGRGSPYEQY

length: 15
J: TRBJ2-2
V: TRBV6-2/TRBV6-3
CDR3: ASRRDSGDANTGELF

length: 12
J: TRBJ1-5
V: TRBV12-3/TRBV12-4
CDR3: ASRSPGGGQPQH

length: 11
J: TRBJ2-7
V: TRBV7-2
CDR3: ASSPGQRYEQY

length: 14
J: TRBJ1-5
V: TRBV25-1
CDR3: ASSSPGGKGNQPQH

length: 11
J: TRBJ2-7
V: TRBV11-2
CDR3: ASRTTNSYEQY

length: 13
J: TRBJ1-5
V: TRBV15
CDR3: ATSSMGTDNQPQH

length: 14
J: TRBJ1-5
V: TRBV4-3
CDR3: ASSQDPADGNQPQH

length: 11
J: TRBJ2-7
V: TRBV9
CDR3: ASTVISSYEQY

length: 12
J: TRBJ2-5
V: TRBV5-1
CDR3: ASSWTATSETQY

length: 11
J: TRBJ2-7
V: TRBV6-6
CDR3: ASSYLGDNEQY

length: 16
J: TRBJ2-3
V: TRBV14
CDR3: ASSQFRSGTGGADTQY

length: 16
J: TRBJ1-1
V: TRBV6-6
CDR3: ASSYGKTTGQLNTEAF

length: 12
J: TRBJ1-2
V: TRBV19
CDR3: ASSGRIANYGYT

length: 12
J: TRBJ1-2
V: TRBV6-5
CDR3: ASSDQGAGYGYT

length: 14
J: TRBJ2-7
V: TRBV20-1
CDR3: SANLDGLAAYYEQY

length: 12
J: TRBJ1-5
V: TRBV6-2/TRBV6-3
CDR3: ATRGTGGFQTQH